This T cell receptor (beta chain) is drawn from a study of identical twins. About this clonotype: Antigen specificity is unknown.

Whole-study results and caveats: The more abundant beta clonotypes in cord blood had fewer insertions, and memory repertoires did not show this. It was out-of-frame TCR alpha sharing in monozygotic twins that models underestimated.

CDR3 size: 15 residues. The germline gives CDR1 MDHEN, CDR2 SYDVKM. Trimming stripped 5 bases from V and 0 bases from J, with 14 bases between. Unique molecular identifiers were present on the cDNA, which also gained a universal primer site by template switching. TCRdb called the 5' RACE reads again in MiXCR, with one record for every CDR3 protein. The repertoire holds 460,000 or so distinct CDR3 sequences, with 12% to 15% as singletons. These data are also associated with another study on yellow fever vaccine responses in identical twins.

The V gene is TRBV28, the J gene TRBJ2-7; unclear D gene. The sample taken for sequencing was CD4+ T cells sorted from blood. This receptor was taken from a woman under 30 in good health. In DNA form, the CDR3 reads TGTGCCAGCAGTCCTCATACCCGGAGCTCCTACGAGCAGTACTTC. Protein sequence: CASSPHTRSSYEQYF.